The rows below give T cell receptor beta chains drawn from one sample of a study of beta chain features in type 1 diabetes. Profiled with immunoSEQ multiplex PCR; TCRdb holds only in-frame clones, not every one. The sample yields 110,000 to 150,000 clones, 6.9% seen once. Sequenced input: central memory CD4+ T cells from blood. The receptors shown here come from a woman in her twenties or thirties in good health. CDR3s include the opening cysteine and the closing phenylalanine or tryptophan. Fields, in order: J gene, D gene, V gene, clone size, CDR3 protein, CDR3 DNA. The D gene is left open where the match is weak. Some rows mark clone size as missing; the rest say once, few, many or name a class of expanded clone.

j_gene: TRBJ1-1
d_gene: NA
v_gene: TRBV29-1
abundance: few
CDR3aa: CSVQNTGMNTEAFF
CDR3nt: TGCAGCGTGCAGAATACAGGGATGAACACTGAAGCTTTCTTT

j_gene: TRBJ2-7
d_gene: NA
v_gene: TRBV7-2
abundance: few
CDR3aa: CASSLDLDEQYF
CDR3nt: TGTGCCAGCAGCTTAGATCTAGACGAGCAGTACTTC

j_gene: TRBJ1-2
d_gene: NA
v_gene: TRBV5-1
abundance: NA
CDR3aa: CASSLEITGPNYGYTF
CDR3nt: TGCGCCAGCAGCTTGGAGATAACAGGTCCTAACTATGGCTACACCTTC

j_gene: TRBJ1-5
d_gene: TRBD1
v_gene: TRBV6-1
abundance: NA
CDR3aa: CASSETGKGNQPQHF
CDR3nt: TGTGCCAGCAGTGAGACAGGGAAAGGCAATCAGCCCCAGCATTTT

j_gene: TRBJ2-1
d_gene: NA
v_gene: TRBV7-2
abundance: many
CDR3aa: CASSTPSVNEQFF
CDR3nt: TGTGCCAGCAGCACCCCTAGCGTCAATGAGCAGTTCTTC

j_gene: TRBJ2-3
d_gene: NA
v_gene: TRBV5-5
abundance: NA
CDR3aa: CASSLRADTQYF
CDR3nt: TGTGCCAGCAGCTTGCGAGCAGATACGCAGTATTTT

j_gene: TRBJ1-5
d_gene: NA
v_gene: TRBV6-6
abundance: NA
CDR3aa: CASRLQGGNQPQHF
CDR3nt: TGTGCCAGCAGATTACAGGGAGGCAATCAGCCCCAGCATTTT

j_gene: TRBJ2-1
d_gene: NA
v_gene: TRBV5-4
abundance: NA
CDR3aa: CASSFRGDNEQFF
CDR3nt: TGCGCCAGCAGCTTTCGAGGAGACAATGAGCAGTTCTTC

j_gene: TRBJ2-7
d_gene: TRBD1
v_gene: TRBV4-3
abundance: few
CDR3aa: CASSQQWTGGDEQYF
CDR3nt: TGCGCCAGCAGCCAACAATGGACAGGGGGCGACGAGCAGTACTTC

j_gene: TRBJ1-1
d_gene: NA
v_gene: TRBV29-1
abundance: many
CDR3aa: CSVVSEAHTEAFF
CDR3nt: TGCAGCGTTGTATCAGAGGCCCACACTGAAGCTTTCTTT

j_gene: TRBJ2-1
d_gene: NA
v_gene: TRBV5-4
abundance: NA
CDR3aa: CASSFGEGGLNEQFF
CDR3nt: TGTGCCAGCAGCTTTGGGGAGGGGGGCCTCAATGAGCAGTTCTTC

j_gene: TRBJ2-2
d_gene: TRBD1
v_gene: TRBV5-1
abundance: NA
CDR3aa: CASSGTGAGTGELFF
CDR3nt: TGCGCCAGCAGCGGCACAGGGGCCGGCACCGGGGAGCTGTTTTTT

j_gene: TRBJ2-5
d_gene: NA
v_gene: TRBV5-1
abundance: many
CDR3aa: CASSPSGLNQETQYF
CDR3nt: TGCGCCAGCAGCCCGTCTGGACTTAACCAAGAGACCCAGTACTTC

j_gene: TRBJ2-3
d_gene: TRBD2
v_gene: TRBV29-1
abundance: NA
CDR3aa: CSVGVGGNTQYF
CDR3nt: TGCAGCGTCGGGGTCGGGGGGAATACGCAGTATTTT

j_gene: TRBJ1-5
d_gene: NA
v_gene: TRBV5-1
abundance: NA
CDR3aa: CASSFDSYSNQPQHF
CDR3nt: TGCGCCAGCAGCTTTGACAGTTATAGCAATCAGCCCCAGCATTTT